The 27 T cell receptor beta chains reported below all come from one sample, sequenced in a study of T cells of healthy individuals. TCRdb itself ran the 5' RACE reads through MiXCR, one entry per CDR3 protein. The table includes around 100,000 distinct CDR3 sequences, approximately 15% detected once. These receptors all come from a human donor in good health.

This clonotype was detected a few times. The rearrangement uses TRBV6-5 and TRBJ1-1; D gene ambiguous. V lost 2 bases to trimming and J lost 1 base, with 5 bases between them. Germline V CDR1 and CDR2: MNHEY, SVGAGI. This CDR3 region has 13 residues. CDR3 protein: CASSYAGNTEAFF. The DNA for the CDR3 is TGTGCCAGCAGTTACGCTGGGAACACTGAAGCTTTCTTT.

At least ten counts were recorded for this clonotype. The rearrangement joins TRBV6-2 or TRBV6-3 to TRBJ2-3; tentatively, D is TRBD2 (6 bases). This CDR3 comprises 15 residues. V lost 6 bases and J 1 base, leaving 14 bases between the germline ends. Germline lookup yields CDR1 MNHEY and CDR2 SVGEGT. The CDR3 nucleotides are TGTGCCAGCAGGTCCCGAGCGGGCCGCACAGATACGCAGTATTTT. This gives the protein CASRSRAGRTDTQYF.

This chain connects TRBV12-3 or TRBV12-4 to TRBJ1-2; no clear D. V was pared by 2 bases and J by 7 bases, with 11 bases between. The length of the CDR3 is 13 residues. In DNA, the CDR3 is TGTGCCAGCAGTTTATTGCGGTGGGGTGGCTACACCTTC. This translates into CASSLLRWGGYTF.

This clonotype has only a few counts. DNA for the CDR3: TGCGCCAGCAGCTCCACCGAACCGTACCAAGAGACCCAGTACTTC. Encoded protein: CASSSTEPYQETQYF. This chain joins TRBV5-1 and TRBJ2-5; no clear D gene. Germline CDR1 and CDR2: SGHRS and YFSETQ. This CDR3 contains 15 residues. The ends were cut back, 3 bases at V and 0 bases at J, with 12 bases in the middle. Full variable domain (outside the CDR3, taken from reference TRBV5-1 and TRBJ2-5): KAGVTQTPRYLIKTRGQQVTLSCSPISGHRSVSWYQQTPGQGLQFLFEYFSETQRNKGNFPGRFSGRQFSNSRSEMNVSTLELGDSALYLCASSSTEPYQETQYFGPGTRLLVL.

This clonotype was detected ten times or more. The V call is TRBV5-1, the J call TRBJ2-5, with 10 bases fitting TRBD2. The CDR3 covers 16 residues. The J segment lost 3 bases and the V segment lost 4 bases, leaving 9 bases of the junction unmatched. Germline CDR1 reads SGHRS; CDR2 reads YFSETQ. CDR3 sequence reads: CASSAGLADAEETQYF. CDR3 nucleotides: TGCGCCAGCAGCGCAGGACTAGCGGACGCTGAAGAGACCCAGTACTTC.

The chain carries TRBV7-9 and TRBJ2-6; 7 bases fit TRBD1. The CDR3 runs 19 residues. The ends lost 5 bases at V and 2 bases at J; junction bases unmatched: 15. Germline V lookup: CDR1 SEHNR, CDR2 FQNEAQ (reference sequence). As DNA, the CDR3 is TGTGCCAGCAGCACCAGGGACAGAAGGGTTGGGACTGGGGCCAACGTCCTGACTTTC. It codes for CASSTRDRRVGTGANVLTF.

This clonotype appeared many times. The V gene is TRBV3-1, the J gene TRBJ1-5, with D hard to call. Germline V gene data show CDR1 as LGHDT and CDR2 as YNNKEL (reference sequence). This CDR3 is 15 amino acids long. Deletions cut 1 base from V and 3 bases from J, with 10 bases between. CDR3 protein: CASSQAGSSNQPQHF. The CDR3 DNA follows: TGTGCCAGCAGCCAAGCCGGGTCCTCCAATCAGCCCCAGCATTTT.

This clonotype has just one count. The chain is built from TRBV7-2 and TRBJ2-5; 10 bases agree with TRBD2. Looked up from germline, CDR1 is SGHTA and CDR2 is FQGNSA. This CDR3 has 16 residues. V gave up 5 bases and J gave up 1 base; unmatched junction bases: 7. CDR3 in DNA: TGTGCCAGCAGCCCAGCTAGCGGGAGCGGCCAAGAGACCCAGTACTTC. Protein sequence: CASSPASGSGQETQYF.

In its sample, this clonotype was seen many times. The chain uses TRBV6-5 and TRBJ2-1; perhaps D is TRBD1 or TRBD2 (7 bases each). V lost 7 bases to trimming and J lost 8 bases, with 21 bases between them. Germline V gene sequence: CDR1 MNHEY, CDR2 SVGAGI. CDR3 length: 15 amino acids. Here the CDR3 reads CASNQGWTRGHEQFF. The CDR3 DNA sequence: TGTGCCAGCAACCAGGGGTGGACTAGGGGGCATGAGCAGTTCTTC.

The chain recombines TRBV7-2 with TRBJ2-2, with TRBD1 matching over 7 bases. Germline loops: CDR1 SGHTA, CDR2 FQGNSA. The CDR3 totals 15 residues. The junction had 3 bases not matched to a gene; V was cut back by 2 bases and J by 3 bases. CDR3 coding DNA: TGTGCCAGCAGCTTAAATGGACAGGACACCGGGGAGCTGTTTTTT. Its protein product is CASSLNGQDTGELFF. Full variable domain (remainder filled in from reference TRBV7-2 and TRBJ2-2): GAGVSQSPSNKVTEKGKDVELRCDPISGHTALYWYRQSLGQGLEFLIYFQGNSAPDKSGLPSDRFSAERTGGSVSTLTIQRTQQEDSAVYLCASSLNGQDTGELFFGEGSRLTVL.

CDR3 residues: CASMLRDLGGELFF. Here the CDR3 DNA reads TGTGCCAGCATGCTCCGGGACCTAGGAGGGGAGCTGTTTTTT. The chain combines TRBV6-1 with TRBJ2-2; the D gene could be TRBD1 or TRBD2 (5 bases each). Trimming took 7 bases from V and 8 from J, leaving 17 bases between them. There are 14 residues in the CDR3. Germline V gives CDR1 MNHNS, CDR2 SASEGT.

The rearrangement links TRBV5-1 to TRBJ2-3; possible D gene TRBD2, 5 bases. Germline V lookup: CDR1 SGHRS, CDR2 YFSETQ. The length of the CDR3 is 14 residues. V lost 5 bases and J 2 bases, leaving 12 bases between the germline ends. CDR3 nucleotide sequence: TGCGCCAGCAGGGTTCCGGGGAACACAGATACGCAGTATTTT. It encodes CASRVPGNTDTQYF.

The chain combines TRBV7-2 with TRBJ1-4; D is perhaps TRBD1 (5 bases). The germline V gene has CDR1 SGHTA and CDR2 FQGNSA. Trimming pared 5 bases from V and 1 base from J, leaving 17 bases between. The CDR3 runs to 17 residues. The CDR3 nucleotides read TGTGCCAGCAGCAAGCAAGTGTTGGGGGGAACTAATGAAAAACTGTTTTTT. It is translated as CASSKQVLGGTNEKLFF.

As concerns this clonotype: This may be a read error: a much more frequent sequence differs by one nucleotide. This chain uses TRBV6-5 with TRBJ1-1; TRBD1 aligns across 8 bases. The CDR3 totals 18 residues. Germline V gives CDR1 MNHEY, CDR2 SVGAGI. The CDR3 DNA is TGTGCCAGCAGTTACCGACCCTCCGGAGGGACAGGTTGGACTGAAGCTTTGTTT. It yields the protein CASSYRPSGGTGWTEALF.

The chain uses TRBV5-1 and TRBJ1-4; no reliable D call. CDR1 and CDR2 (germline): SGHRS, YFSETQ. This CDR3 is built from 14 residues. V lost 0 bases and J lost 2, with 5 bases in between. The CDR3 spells CASSLGTTNEKLFF. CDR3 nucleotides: TGCGCCAGCAGCTTGGGGACTACTAATGAAAAACTGTTTTTT.

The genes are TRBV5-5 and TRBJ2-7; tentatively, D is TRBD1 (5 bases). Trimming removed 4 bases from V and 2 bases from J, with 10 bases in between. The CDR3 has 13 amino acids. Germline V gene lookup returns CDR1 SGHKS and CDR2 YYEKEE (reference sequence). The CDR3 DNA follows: TGTGCCAGCAGCAATACAGGAGCCTACGAGCAGTACTTC. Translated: CASSNTGAYEQYF.

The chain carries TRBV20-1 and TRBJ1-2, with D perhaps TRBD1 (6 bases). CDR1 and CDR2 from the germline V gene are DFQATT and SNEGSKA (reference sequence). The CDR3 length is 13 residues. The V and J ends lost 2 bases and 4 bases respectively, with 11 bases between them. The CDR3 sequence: CSARSGQLYGYTF. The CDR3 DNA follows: TGCAGTGCTAGATCTGGACAGCTCTATGGCTACACCTTC.

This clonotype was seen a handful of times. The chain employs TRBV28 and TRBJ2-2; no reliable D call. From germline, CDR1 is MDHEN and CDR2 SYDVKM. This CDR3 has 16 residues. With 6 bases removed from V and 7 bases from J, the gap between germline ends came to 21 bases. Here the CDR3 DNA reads TGTGCCAGCAGATCCGACGCCAGGACCGATGGCGGGGAGCTGTTTTTT. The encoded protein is CASRSDARTDGGELFF. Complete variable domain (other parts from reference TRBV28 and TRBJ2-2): DVKVTQSSRYLVKRTGEKVFLECVQDMDHENMFWYRQDPGLGLRLIYFSYDVKMKEKGDIPEGYSVSREKKERFSLILESASTNQTSMYLCASRSDARTDGGELFFGEGSRLTVL.

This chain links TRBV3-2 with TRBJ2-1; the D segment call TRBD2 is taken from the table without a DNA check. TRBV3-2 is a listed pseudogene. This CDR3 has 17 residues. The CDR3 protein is CASSPVQREVADNEQFF. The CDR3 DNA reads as TGTGCCAGCAGCCCAGTTCAGAGGGAGGTCGCCGACAATGAGCAGTTCTTC.

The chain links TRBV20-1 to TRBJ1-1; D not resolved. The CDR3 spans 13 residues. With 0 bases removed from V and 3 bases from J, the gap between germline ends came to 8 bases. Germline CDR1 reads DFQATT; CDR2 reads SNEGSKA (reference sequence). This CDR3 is CSARDHGYTEAFF. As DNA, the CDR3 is TGCAGTGCTAGAGATCATGGGTACACTGAAGCTTTCTTT.

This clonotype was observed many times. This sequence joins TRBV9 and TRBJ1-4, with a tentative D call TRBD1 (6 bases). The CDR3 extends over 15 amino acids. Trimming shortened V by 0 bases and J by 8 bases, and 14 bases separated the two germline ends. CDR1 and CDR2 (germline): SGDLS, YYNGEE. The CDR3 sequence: CASSVATGLDEKLFF. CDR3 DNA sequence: TGTGCCAGCAGCGTAGCTACAGGGTTAGACGAAAAACTGTTTTTT.

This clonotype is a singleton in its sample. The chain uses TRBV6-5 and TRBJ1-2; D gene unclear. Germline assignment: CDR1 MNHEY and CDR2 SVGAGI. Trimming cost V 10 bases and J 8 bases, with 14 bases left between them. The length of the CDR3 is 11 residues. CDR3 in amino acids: CATHTWGGYTF. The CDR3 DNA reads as TGTGCCACCCACACGTGGGGAGGCTACACCTTC.

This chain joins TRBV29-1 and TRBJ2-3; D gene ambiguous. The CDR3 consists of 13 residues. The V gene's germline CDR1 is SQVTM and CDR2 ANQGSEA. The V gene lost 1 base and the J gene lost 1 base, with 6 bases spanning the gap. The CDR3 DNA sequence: TGCAGCGTTGAAGGGCACGGCACAGATACGCAGTATTTT. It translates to CSVEGHGTDTQYF.

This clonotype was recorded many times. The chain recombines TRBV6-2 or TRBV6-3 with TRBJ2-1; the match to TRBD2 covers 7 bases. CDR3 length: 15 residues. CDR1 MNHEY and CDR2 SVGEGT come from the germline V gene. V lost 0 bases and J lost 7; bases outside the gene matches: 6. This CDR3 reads CASSYSNGGGNEQFF. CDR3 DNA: TGTGCCAGCAGTTACTCGAACGGCGGGGGAAATGAGCAGTTCTTC.

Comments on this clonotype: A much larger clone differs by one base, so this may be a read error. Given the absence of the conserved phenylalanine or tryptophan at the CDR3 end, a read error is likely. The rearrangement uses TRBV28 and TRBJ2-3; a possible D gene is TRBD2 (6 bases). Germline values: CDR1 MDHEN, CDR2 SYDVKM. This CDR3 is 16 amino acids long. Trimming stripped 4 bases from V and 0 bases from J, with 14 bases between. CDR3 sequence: CASSSSSATSTDTQYL. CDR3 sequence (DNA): TGTGCCAGCAGTTCCTCTAGCGCGACTAGCACAGATACGCAGTATTTA.

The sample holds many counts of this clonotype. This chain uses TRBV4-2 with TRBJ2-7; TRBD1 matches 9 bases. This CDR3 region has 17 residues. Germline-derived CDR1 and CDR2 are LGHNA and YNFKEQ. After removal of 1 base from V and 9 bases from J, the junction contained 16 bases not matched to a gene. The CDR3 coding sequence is TGTGCCAGCAGCCAAGGGACTCCGGGACAGGGAATCCCCGGGCAGTACTTC. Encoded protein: CASSQGTPGQGIPGQYF.

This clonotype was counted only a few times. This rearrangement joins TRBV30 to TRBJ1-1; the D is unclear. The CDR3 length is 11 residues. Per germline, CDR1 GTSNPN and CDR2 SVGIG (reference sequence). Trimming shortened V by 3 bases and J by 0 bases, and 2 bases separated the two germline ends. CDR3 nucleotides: TGTGCCTGGAGCATGAACACTGAAGCTTTCTTT. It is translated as CAWSMNTEAFF.